This section outlines one T cell receptor (beta chain) sequence together with its context. Its antigen target is currently unknown. The input lacks base qualities; no much larger clone sits a single base away. The data were taken from a study of regulatory T cells in long-lasting Graves disease (dated by TCRdb to the early 2020s). Looking at the study overall: Patients with newly diagnosed Graves' disease had been on antithyroid drugs for under 3 months. Persistent Graves' disease patients were compared with newly diagnosed Graves' disease patients by peripheral blood TCR sequencing and RNA sequencing. TCR sequencing covered around 13 persistent and 20 newly diagnosed Graves' disease patients, 33 samples in total. The study was registered as a clinical trial and conducted in China.

The library relied on multiplex PCR. Sequencing was performed on an Illumina HiSeq 4000. To build TCR beta libraries, CDR3 regions were amplified by Arm-PCR using iRepertoire HTBI primers. PCR products were gel purified before sequencing. In the source study's methods: Gene usage analysis of CDR3 amino acid clonotypes used the roughly 60 TRBV and 11 to 15 TRBJ segments found across samples. Filtered high-quality paired reads were merged into contigs using COPE and FqMerger. BLAST was used to align contigs to IMGT TRBV, TRBD and TRBJ reference genes, and CDR3 was defined according to IMGT. Clonotypes above 0.1% frequency were classified as highly expanded clones. Shannon entropy was used to measure repertoire diversity, and the Gini coefficient was used to measure V-J evenness. Public clonotypes were defined as clonotypes shared by more than one individual. TCRdb cleaned the public reads at Q25 with fastp, built clones with MiXCR and kept in-frame beta chains. Each CDR3 protein appears once, grouped with its most common genes and DNA. It is TCRdb's table, rather than the study itself, that gives the V and J calls and clone size. Recorded for this sample are 200,000 to 250,000 distinct CDR3 sequences; roughly 21% of them occurred a single time. Clones ranked in the top ten supply approximately 15% of the sample.

Here is what the overall study found, with its caveats: Persistent disease showed preferential use of TRBV28, TRBJ1-2 and TRBJ2-5, whereas newly diagnosed disease favored TRBV20-1 and TRBJ2-1. Because the primary lesion, thyroid tissue, could not be accessed, the study looked at peripheral blood alone. Patients with persistent disease shared more public clonotypes (around 2,500) than newly diagnosed patients did (about 1,000). Only the TCR beta chain was sequenced and analyzed. Compared with newly diagnosed patients, patients with persistent Graves' disease had lower TCR Shannon entropy and fewer highly expanded clones, which suggests clonal expansion. The authors noted that the small sample size was a limitation that may lower accuracy.

Per the publication, the time point label means: newly diagnosed GD, antithyroid drugs for less than 3 months. For both TCR sequencing and RNA sequencing, RNA was extracted from PBMCs using TRIzol. The diagnosis of Graves' disease was made according to American Thyroid Association guidelines. Patients for the study were recruited at an endocrinology department in Xi'an, China. Each patient gave 7 to 9.5 milliliters of peripheral blood, collected in an EDTA anticoagulant tube. Ficoll Paque Plus density gradient separation was used to isolate PBMCs, and no further T cell sorting was performed. An Agilent 2100 Bioanalyzer and agarose gel were used to check RNA quality, while a NanoDrop 2000 measured RNA concentration. Ends trimmed: V by 6 bases, J by 8 bases; bases unmatched to a gene: 7. The CDR3, from cysteine to phenylalanine, totals 14 residues. Kept here is only the CDR3 DNA, which spans 42 bases and is read in frame from base 1. CDR1 and CDR2, per the germline V gene, are SNHLY and FYNNEI.

The input for sequencing was peripheral blood mononuclear cells (PBMCs), taken at new diagnosis, from a patient treated with antithyroid drugs. This receptor was identified in a female donor with Graves disease. Recombination connected TRBV2 to TRBJ2-1, with 10 junctional bases fitting TRBD2. CDR3 sequence: CASSLAGTSDEQFF. The sequenced DNA is TGTGCCAGCAGCTTGGCGGGGACTAGCGATGAGCAGTTCTTC.